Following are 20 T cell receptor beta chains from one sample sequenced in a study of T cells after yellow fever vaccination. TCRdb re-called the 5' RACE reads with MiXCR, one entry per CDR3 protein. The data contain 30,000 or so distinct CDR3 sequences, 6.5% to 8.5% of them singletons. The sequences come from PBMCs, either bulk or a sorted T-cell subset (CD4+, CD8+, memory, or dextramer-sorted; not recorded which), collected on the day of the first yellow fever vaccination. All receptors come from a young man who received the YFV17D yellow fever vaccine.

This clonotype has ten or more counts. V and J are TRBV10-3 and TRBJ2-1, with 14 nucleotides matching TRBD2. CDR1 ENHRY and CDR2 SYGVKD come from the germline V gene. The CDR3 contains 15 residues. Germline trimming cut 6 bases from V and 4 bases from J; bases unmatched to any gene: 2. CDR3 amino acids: CAISRTSGGYNEQFF. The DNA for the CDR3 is TGTGCCATCAGCCGGACTAGCGGGGGGTACAATGAGCAGTTCTTC.

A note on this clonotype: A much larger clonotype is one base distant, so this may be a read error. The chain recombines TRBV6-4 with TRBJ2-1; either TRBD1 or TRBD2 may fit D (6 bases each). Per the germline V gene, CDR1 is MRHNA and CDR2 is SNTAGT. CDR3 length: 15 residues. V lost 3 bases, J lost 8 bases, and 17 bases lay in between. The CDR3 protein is CASSDRLGGLDEQFF. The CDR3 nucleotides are TGTGCCAGCAGTGATCGACTAGGGGGTCTGGATGAGCAGTTCTTC.

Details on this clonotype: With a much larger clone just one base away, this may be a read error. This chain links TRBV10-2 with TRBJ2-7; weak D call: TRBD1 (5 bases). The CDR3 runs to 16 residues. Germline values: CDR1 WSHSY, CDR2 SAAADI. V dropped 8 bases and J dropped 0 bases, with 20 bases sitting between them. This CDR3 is CASADGHHLVSYEQYF. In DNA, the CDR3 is TGCGCCAGCGCTGACGGACACCACCTAGTCTCCTACGAGCAGTACTTC.

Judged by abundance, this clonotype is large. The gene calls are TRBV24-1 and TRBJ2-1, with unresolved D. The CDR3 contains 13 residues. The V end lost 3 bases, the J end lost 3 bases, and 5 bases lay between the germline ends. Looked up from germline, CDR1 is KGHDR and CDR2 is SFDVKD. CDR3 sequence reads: CATSDRLYNEQFF. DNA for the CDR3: TGTGCCACCAGTGATCGTCTCTACAATGAGCAGTTCTTC.

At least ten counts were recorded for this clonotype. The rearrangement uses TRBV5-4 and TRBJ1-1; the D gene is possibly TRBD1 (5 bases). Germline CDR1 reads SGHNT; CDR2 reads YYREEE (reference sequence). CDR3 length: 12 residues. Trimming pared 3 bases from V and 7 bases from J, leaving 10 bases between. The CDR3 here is CASSWGPNEAFF. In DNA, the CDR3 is TGTGCCAGCAGCTGGGGACCGAATGAAGCTTTCTTT.

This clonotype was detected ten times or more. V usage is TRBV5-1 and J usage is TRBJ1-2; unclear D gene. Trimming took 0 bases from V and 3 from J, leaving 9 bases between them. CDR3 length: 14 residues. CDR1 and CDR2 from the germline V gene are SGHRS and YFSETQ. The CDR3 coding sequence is TGCGCCAGCAGCTTGGGTCAGGCCCACTATGGCTACACCTTC. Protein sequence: CASSLGQAHYGYTF.

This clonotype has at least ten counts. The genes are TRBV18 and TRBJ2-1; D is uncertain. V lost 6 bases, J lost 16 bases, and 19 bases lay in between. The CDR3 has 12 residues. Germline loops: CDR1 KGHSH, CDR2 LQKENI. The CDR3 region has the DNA TGTGCCAGCTCGGATGCCTCACGGGCGAACTTCTTC. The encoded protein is CASSDASRANFF.

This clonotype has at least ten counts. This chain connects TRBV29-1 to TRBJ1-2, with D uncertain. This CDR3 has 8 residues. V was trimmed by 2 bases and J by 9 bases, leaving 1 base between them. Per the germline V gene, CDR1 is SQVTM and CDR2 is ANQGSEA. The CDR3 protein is CSVESYTF. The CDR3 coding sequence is TGCAGCGTTGAAAGCTACACCTTC.

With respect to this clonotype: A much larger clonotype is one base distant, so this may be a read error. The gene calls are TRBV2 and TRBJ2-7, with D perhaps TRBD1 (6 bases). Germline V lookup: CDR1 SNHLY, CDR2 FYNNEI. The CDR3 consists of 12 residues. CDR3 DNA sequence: TGTGCCAGCAGTGATGGGGGCGGTAGGCAGCACGTC. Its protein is CASSDGGGRQHV.

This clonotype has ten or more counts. The CDR3 nucleotides are TGCGCCAGCAGAAAGTGGGACAGGGGAGAAGAGCAGTTCTTC. Its translation: CASRKWDRGEEQFF. The rearrangement uses TRBV5-1 and TRBJ2-1; 10 nucleotides align to TRBD1. Germline V lookup: CDR1 SGHRS, CDR2 YFSETQ. This CDR3 has 14 amino acids. Germline trimming cut 5 bases from V and 10 bases from J; bases unmatched to any gene: 9.

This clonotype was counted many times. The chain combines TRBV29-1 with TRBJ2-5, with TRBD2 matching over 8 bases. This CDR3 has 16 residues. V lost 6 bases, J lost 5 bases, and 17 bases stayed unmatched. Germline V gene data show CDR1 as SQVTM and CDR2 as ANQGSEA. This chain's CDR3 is CSVRTTGTSWSETQYF. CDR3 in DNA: TGCAGCGTAAGAACTACCGGGACTAGTTGGTCGGAGACCCAGTACTTC.

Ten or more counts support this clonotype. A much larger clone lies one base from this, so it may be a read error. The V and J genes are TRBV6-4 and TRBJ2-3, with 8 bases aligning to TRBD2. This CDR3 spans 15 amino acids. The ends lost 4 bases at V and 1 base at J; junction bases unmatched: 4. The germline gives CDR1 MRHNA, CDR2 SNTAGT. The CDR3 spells CASSVGSGGTDTQYF. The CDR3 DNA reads TGTGCCAGCAGTGTGGGTAGCGGGGGCACAGATACGCAGTATTTT.

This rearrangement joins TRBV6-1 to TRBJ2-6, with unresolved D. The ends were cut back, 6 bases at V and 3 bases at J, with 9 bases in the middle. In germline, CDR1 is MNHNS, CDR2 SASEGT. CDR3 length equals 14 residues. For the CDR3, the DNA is TGTGCCAGCAGATCGACCGGTGGGGCCAACGTCCTGACTTTC. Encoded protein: CASRSTGGANVLTF.

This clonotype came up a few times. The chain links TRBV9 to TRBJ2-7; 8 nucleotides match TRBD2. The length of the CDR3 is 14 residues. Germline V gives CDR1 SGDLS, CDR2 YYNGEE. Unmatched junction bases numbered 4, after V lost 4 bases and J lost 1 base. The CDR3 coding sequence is TGTGCCAGCAGCCCCGGGGGGGGTTCCTACGAGCAGTACGTC. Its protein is CASSPGGGSYEQYV.

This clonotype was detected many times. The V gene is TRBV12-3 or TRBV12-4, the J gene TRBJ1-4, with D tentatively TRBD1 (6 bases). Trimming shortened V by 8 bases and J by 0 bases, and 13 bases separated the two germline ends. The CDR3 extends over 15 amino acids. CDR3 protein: CASGTTGSTNEKLFF. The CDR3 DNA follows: TGTGCCAGCGGGACGACAGGTTCAACTAATGAAAAACTGTTTTTT.

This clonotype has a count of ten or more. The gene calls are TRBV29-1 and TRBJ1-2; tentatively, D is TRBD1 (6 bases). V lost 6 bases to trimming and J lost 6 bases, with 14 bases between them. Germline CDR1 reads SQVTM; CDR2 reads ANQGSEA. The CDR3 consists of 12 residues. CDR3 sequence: CSVLWTADGYTF. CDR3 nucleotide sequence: TGCAGCGTCCTATGGACAGCCGATGGCTACACCTTC. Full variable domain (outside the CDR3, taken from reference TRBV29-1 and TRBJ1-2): SAVISQKPSRDICQRGTSLTIQCQVDSQVTMMFWYRQQPGQSLTLIATANQGSEATYESGFVIDKFPISRPNLTFSTLTVSNMSPEDSSIYLCSVLWTADGYTFGSGTRLTVV.

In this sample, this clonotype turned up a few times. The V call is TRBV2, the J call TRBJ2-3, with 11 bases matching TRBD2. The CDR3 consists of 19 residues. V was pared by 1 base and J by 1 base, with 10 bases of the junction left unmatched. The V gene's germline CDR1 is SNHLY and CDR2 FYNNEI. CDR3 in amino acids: CASSEVGSSGGARTDTQYF. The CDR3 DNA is TGTGCCAGCAGTGAAGTGGGTAGTAGCGGGGGGGCGCGCACAGATACGCAGTATTTT. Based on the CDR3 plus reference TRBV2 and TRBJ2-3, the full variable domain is EPEVTQTPSHQVTQMGQEVILRCVPISNHLYFYWYRQILGQKVEFLVSFYNNEISEKSEIFDDQFSVERPDGSNFTLKIRSTKLEDSAMYFCASSEVGSSGGARTDTQYFGPGTRLTVL.

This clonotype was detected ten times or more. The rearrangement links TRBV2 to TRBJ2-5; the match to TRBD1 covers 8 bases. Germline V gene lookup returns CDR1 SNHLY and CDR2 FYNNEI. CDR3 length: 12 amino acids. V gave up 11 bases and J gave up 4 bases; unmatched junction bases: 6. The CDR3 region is CAYRGVAETQYF. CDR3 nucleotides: TGTGCCTACAGGGGGGTCGCAGAGACCCAGTACTTC.

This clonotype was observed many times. The CDR3 DNA is TGTGCCACCAGTGATTTGCATAGGTCAGGGGAGACCCAGTACTTC. The encoded protein is CATSDLHRSGETQYF. J is TRBJ2-5 and V is TRBV24-1; D perhaps matches TRBD1 (5 bases). The CDR3 is 15 residues long. Germline loops: CDR1 KGHDR, CDR2 SFDVKD. With 0 bases removed from V and 5 bases from J, the gap between germline ends came to 12 bases.

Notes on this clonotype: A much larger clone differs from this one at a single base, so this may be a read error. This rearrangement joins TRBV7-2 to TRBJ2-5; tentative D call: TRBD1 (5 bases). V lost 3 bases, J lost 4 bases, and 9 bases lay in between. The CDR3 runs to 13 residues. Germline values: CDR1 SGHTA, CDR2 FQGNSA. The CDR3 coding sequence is TGTGCCAGCAGCTTTGGGGCCGGAGAGACCCAGTACTTC. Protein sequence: CASSFGAGETQYF.